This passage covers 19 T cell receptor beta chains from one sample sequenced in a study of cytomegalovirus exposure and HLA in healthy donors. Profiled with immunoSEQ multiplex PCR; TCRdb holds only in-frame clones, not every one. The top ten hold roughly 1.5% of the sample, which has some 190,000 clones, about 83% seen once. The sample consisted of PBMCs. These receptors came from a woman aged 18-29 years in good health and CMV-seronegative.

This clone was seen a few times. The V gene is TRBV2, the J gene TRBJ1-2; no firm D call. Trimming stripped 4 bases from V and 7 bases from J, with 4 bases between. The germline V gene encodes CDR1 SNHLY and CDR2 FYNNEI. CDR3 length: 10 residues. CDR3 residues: CASSVSGYTF. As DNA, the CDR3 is TGTGCCAGCAGTGTCAGTGGCTACACCTTC.

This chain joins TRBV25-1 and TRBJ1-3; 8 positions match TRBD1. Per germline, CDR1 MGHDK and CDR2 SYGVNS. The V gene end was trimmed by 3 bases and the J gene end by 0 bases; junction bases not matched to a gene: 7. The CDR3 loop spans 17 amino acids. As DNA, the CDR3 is TGTGCCAGCAGTGACCAGGGGACAGGACCCTCTGGAAACACCATATATTTT. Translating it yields CASSDQGTGPSGNTIYF.

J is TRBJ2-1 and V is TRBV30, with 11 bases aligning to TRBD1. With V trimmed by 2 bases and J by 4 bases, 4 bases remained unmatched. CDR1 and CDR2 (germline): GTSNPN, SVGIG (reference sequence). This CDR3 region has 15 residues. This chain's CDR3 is CAWSPGTGGYNEQFF. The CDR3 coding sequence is TGTGCCTGGAGTCCCGGGACAGGGGGTTACAATGAGCAGTTCTTC.

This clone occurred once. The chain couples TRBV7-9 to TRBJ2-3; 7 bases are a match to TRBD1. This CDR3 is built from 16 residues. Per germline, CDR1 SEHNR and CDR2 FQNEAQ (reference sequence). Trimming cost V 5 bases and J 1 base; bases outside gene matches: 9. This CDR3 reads CASSNLQGLGTDTQYF. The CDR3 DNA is TGTGCCAGCAGCAACTTACAGGGGTTAGGCACAGATACGCAGTATTTT.

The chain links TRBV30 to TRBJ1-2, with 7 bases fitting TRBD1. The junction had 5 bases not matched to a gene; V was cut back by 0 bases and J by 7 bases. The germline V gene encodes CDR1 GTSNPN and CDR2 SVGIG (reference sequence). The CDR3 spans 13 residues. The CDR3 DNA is TGTGCCTGGAGTGTAACAGGGGTATCTGGCTACACCTTC. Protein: CAWSVTGVSGYTF.

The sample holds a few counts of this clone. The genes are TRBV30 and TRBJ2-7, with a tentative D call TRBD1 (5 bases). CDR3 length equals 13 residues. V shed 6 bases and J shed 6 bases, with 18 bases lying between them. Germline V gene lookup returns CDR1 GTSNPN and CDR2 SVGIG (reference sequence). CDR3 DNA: TGTGCCTGTGTAAGGGGTTTGTCCGCCGAGCAGTACTTC. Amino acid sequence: CACVRGLSAEQYF.

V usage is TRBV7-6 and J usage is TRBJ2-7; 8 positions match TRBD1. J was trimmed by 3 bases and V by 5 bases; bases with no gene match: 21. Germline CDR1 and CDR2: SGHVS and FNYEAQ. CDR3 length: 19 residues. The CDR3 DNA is TGTGCCAGCAGCCCCCGTCCTCCTAACAACAGGGGGACCCTCTACGAGCAGTACTTC. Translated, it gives CASSPRPPNNRGTLYEQYF.

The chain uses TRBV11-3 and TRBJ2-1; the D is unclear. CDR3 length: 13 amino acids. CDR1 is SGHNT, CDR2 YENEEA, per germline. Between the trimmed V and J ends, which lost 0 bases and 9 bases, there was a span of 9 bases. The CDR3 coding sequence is TGTGCCAGCAGCTTAGATCGAGGTAGTGAGCAGTTCTTC. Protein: CASSLDRGSEQFF.

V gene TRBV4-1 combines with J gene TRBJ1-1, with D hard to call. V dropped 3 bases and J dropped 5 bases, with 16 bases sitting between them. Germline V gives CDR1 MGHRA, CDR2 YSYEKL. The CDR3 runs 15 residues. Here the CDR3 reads CASSHSTYGETEAFF. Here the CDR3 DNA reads TGCGCCAGCAGCCACTCAACCTACGGGGAGACTGAAGCTTTCTTT.

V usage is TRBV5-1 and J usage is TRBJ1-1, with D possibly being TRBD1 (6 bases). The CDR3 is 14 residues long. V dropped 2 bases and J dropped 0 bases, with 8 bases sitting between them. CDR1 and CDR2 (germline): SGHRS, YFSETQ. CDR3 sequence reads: CASSFRGMNTEAFF. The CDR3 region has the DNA TGCGCCAGCAGCTTCAGGGGAATGAACACTGAAGCTTTCTTT.

CDR3 sequence (DNA): TGCAGTGCGGGGGCAAATGAGCAGTTCTTC. Translation gives CSAGANEQFF. This chain joins TRBV20-1 and TRBJ2-1; possibly TRBD1 for D (6 bases). The CDR3 contains 10 residues. Germline CDR1 and CDR2: DFQATT and SNEGSKA (reference sequence). V gave up 6 bases and J gave up 7 bases, with 7 bases separating them.

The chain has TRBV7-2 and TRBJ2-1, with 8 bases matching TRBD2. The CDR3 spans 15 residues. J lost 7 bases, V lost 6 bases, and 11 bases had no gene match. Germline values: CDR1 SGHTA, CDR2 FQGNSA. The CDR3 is CASSRGGGSPNEQFF. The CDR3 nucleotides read TGTGCCAGCAGTCGGGGGGGAGGGTCTCCAAATGAGCAGTTCTTC. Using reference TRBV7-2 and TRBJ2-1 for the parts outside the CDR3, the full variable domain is GAGVSQSPSNKVTEKGKDVELRCDPISGHTALYWYRQSLGQGLEFLIYFQGNSAPDKSGLPSDRFSAERTGGSVSTLTIQRTQQEDSAVYLCASSRGGGSPNEQFFGPGTRLTVL.

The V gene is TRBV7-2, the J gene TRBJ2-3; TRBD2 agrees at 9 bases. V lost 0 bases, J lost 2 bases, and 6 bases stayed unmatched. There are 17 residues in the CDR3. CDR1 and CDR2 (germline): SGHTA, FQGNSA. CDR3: CASSLAGSGGYTDTQYF. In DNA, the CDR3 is TGTGCCAGCAGCTTAGCGGGAAGCGGGGGGTACACAGATACGCAGTATTTT.

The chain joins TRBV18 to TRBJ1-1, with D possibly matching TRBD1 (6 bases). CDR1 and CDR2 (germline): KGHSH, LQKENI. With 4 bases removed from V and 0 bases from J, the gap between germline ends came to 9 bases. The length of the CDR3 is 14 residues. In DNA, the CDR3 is TGTGCCAGCTCACGGGACACCATGAACACTGAAGCTTTCTTT. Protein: CASSRDTMNTEAFF.

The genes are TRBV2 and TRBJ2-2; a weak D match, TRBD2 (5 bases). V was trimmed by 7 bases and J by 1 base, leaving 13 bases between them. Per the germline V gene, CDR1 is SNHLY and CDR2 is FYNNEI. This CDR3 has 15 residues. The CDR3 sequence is CASTVLERNTGELFF. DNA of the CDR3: TGTGCCAGCACAGTACTAGAACGGAACACCGGGGAGCTGTTTTTT.

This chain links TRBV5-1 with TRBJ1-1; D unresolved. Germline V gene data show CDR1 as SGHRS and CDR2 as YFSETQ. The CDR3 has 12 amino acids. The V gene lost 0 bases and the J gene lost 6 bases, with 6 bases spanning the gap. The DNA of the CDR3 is TGCGCCAGCAGCTTGGGGCCGTCTGAAGCTTTCTTT. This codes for CASSLGPSEAFF.

CDR3 sequence reads: CASRKTGTGHGYTF. The CDR3 DNA sequence: TGTGCCAGCAGAAAGACCGGGACAGGGCATGGCTACACCTTC. This chain joins TRBV2 and TRBJ1-2; TRBD1 aligns across 9 bases. With V trimmed by 6 bases and J by 6 bases, 8 bases remained unmatched. The germline CDR1 and CDR2 sequences are SNHLY and FYNNEI. The CDR3 has 14 amino acids. The full variable domain, its missing parts supplied by reference TRBV2 and TRBJ1-2, is EPEVTQTPSHQVTQMGQEVILRCVPISNHLYFYWYRQILGQKVEFLVSFYNNEISEKSEIFDDQFSVERPDGSNFTLKIRSTKLEDSAMYFCASRKTGTGHGYTFGSGTRLTVV.

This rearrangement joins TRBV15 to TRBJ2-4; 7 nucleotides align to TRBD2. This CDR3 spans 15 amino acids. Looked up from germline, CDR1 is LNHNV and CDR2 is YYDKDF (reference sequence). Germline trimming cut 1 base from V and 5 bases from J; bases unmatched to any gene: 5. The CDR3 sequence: CATSRVGLGENIQYF. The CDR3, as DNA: TGTGCCACCAGCAGAGTAGGACTAGGGGAAAACATTCAGTACTTC.

CDR3 in DNA: TGTGCCAGCAGTTACGGGAGTCCCTACGAGCAGTACTTC. Translation: CASSYGSPYEQYF. This chain joins TRBV25-1 and TRBJ2-7, with a weak D call TRBD2 (6 bases). In germline, CDR1 is MGHDK, CDR2 SYGVNS. Trimming removed 5 bases from V and 2 bases from J, with 10 bases in between. The CDR3 loop spans 13 amino acids.